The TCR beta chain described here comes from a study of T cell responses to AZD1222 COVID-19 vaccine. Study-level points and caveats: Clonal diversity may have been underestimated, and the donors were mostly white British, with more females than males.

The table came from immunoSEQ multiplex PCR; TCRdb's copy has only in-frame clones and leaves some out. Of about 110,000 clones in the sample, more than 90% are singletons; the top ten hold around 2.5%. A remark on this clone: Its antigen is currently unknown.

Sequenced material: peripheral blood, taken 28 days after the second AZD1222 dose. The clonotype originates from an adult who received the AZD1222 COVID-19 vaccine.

CDR3 DNA: TGTGCCAGCAGCCCAGCGTGGGACGAGCAGTACTTC. Amino acid sequence: CASSPAWDEQYF. This rearrangement joins TRBV14 to TRBJ2-7, with D hard to call. The germline CDR1 and CDR2 sequences are SGHDN and FVKESK. Trimming took off 4 bases at V and 5 bases at J, with 9 bases between the two ends. This CDR3 comprises 12 residues.